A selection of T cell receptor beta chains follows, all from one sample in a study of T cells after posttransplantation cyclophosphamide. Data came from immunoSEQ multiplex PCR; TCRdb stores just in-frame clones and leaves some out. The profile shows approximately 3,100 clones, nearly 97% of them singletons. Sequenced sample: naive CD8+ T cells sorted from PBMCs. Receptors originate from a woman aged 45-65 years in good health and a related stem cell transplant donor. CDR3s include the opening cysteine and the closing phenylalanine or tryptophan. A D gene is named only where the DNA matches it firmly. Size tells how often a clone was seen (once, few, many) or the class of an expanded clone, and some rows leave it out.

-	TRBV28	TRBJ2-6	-	TGTGCCAGCAGTGCAGCACGCTTGACACAAAGTCGGGCCAACGTCCTGACTTTC	CASSAARLTQSRANVLTF
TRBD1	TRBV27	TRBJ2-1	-	TGTGCCAGCAGTCCCCTCCCGGGACAGGGAGACACTGAGCAGTTCTTC	CASSPLPGQGDTEQFF
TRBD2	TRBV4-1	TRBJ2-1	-	TGCGCCAGCAGCCAAGACCTCCCGCTAGCGGATAGGAATGAGCAGTTCTTC	CASSQDLPLADRNEQFF
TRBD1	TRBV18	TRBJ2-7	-	TGTGCCAGCTCACCCCGGGACAGCTCCTACGAGCAGTACTTC	CASSPRDSSYEQYF
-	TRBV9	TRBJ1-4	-	TGTGCCAGCAGCGCCGCCCCTGGGGCGAAGCAACTGTTTTTT	CASSAAPGAKQLFF
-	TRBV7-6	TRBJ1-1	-	TGTGCCAGTAAAGGGGTTATGAACACTGAAGCTTTCTTT	CASKGVMNTEAFF
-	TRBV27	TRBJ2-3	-	TGTGCCAGCAGTGAAGGGAACAGGGGTAGCGGCCCACCAACTAGCACAGATACGCAGTATTTT	CASSEGNRGSGPPTSTDTQYF
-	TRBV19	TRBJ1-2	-	TGTGCCAGTAGTATAGCGGGGGTTGGCTATGGCTACACCTTC	CASSIAGVGYGYTF
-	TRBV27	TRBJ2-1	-	TGTGCCAGCAGTCATCTCCAGAATGAGCAGTTCTTC	CASSHLQNEQFF
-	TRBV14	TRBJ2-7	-	TGTGCCAGCAGCCAAGACTTTTCCCCCTACGAGCAGTACTTC	CASSQDFSPYEQYF
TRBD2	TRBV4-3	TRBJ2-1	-	TGCGCCAGCAGCCAGGGCCTCGGGACTAGCGGGAGGGCCCCGGGGTACAATGAGCAGTTCTTC	CASSQGLGTSGRAPGYNEQFF
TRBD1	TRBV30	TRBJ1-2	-	TGTGCCTCCCTTACAGGGGGGGATGGCTACACCTTC	CASLTGGDGYTF
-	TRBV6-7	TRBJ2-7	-	TGTGCCAGCAGTCACAGGAACGAGCAGTACTTC	CASSHRNEQYF
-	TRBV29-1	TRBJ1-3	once	TGCAGCGTTGAAGATCGGGAAGGGCTCTCTGGAAACACCATATATTTT	CSVEDREGLSGNTIYF
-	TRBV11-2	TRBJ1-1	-	TGTGCCAGCGAGAGGGGGAGGGGTGAAGCTTTCTTT	CASERGRGEAFF
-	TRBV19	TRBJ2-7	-	TGTGCCAGTAGTATAGGGGGCTTCTCCTACGAGCAGTACTTC	CASSIGGFSYEQYF